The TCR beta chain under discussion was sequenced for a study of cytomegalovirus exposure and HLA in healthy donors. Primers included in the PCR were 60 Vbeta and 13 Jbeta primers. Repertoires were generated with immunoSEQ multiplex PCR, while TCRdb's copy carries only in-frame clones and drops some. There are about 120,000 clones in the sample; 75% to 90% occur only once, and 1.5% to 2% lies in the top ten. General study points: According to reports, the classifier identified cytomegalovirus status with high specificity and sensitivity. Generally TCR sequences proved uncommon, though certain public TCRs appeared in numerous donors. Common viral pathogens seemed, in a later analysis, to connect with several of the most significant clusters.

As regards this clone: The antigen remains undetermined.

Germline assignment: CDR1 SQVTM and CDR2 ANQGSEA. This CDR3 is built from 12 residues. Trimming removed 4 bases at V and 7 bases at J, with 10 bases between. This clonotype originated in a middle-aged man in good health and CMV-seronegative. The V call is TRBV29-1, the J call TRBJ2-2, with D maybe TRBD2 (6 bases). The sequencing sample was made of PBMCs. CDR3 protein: CSVGGRGGELFF. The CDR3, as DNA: TGCAGCGTTGGAGGGCGGGGCGGGGAGCTGTTTTTT.